Presented here are 2 T cell receptor beta chains from one specimen sequenced in a study of blood T cells in healthy people across ages. Primers used in a second PCR of roughly 7 to 11 cycles were a sample-barcoded 5' primer and a J-beta primer mix. Using its own MiXCR run on the 5' RACE reads, TCRdb lists one record per CDR3 protein. The data contain about 930,000 distinct CDR3 sequences, under 35% of them singletons. These data also formed part of another study, on T cells of mothers and their children.

The sample was blood. The source of these receptors is a woman between 35 and 50 years old in good health.

The genes are TRBV20-1 and TRBJ2-1, with D possibly being TRBD2 (6 bases). V was cut by 0 bases and J by 6 bases, with 15 bases left in between. Looked up from germline, CDR1 is DFQATT and CDR2 is SNEGSKA (reference sequence). The CDR3 spans 15 residues. The CDR3 coding sequence is TGCAGTGCTAGAGAACTGCGGGGTGGGCGCAATGAGCAGTTCTTC. It specifies CSARELRGGRNEQFF.

The chain employs TRBV9 and TRBJ2-3, with 8 bases that match TRBD2. The CDR3 runs 14 residues. Trimming took 0 bases from V and 7 from J; bases not matched to a gene: 4. Germline CDR1 reads SGDLS; CDR2 reads YYNGEE. The CDR3 sequence is CASSVDTSGYTQYF. The CDR3 DNA follows: TGTGCCAGCAGCGTAGACACTAGCGGTTATACGCAGTATTTT.